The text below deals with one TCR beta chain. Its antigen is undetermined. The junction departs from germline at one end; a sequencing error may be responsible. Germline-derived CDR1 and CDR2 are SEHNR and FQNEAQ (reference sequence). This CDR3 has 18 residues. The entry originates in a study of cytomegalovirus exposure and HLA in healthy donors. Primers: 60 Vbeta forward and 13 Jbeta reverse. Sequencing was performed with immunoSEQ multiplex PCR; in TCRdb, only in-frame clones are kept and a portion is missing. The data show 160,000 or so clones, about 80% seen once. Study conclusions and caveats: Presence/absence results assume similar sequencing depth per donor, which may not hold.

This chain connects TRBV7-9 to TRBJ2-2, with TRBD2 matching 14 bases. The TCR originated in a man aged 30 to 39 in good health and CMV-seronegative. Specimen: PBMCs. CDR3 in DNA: TGTTCCAGCAGTAAAGGACTAGCGGGGGGAACGAACACCGGGGAGCTGTTTTTT. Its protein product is CSSSKGLAGGTNTGELFF. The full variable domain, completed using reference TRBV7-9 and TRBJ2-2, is DTGVSQNPRHKITKRGQNVTFRCDPISEHNRLYWYRQTLGQGPEFLTYFQNEAQLEKSRLLSDRFSAERPKGSFSTLEIQRTEQGDSAMYLCSSSKGLAGGTNTGELFFGEGSRLTVL.